Below are 21 T cell receptor beta chains sequenced from a single sample in a study of T cell responses to AZD1222 COVID-19 vaccine. TCRdb's copy holds only in-frame clones and misses some; the assay was immunoSEQ multiplex PCR. The sample records about 140,000 clones, 86% being singletons. This specimen was peripheral blood, taken 28 days after the second AZD1222 dose. Receptor source: an adult who received the AZD1222 COVID-19 vaccine.

This clone turned up a few times. This chain joins TRBV6-5 and TRBJ1-2; D is uncertain. V was clipped by 7 bases and J by 5 bases, with 17 bases between them. This CDR3 spans 14 amino acids. Per germline, CDR1 MNHEY and CDR2 SVGAGI. The chain's CDR3 is CASKKIGLSYGYTF. In nucleotides, the CDR3 is TGTGCCAGCAAAAAGATCGGACTCTCGTATGGCTACACCTTC.

V gene TRBV28 combines with J gene TRBJ2-2; D is perhaps TRBD1 (6 bases). Trimming took 5 bases from V and 1 from J, leaving 8 bases between them. This CDR3 has 14 amino acids. Germline assignment: CDR1 MDHEN and CDR2 SYDVKM. The CDR3: CASSPGQNTGELFF. The CDR3 coding sequence is TGTGCCAGCAGTCCGGGACAGAACACCGGGGAGCTGTTTTTT.

V and J are TRBV7-2 and TRBJ2-3; D not resolved. The CDR3 contains 13 residues. CDR1 is SGHTA and CDR2 is FQGNSA in the germline V gene. Trimming took 5 bases from V and 7 from J, leaving 13 bases between them. The chain's CDR3 is CASSLTFLNTQYF. CDR3 DNA: TGTGCCAGCAGCCTAACTTTTCTTAATACGCAGTATTTT.

In its sample, this clone was seen once. V is TRBV6-1 and J is TRBJ1-3; D may be TRBD1 (5 bases). The CDR3 is made up of 16 amino acids. Per the germline V gene, CDR1 is MNHNS and CDR2 is SASEGT. Trimming pared 0 bases from V and 4 bases from J, leaving 13 bases between. The CDR3 nucleotides are TGTGCCAGCAGTGAAGCGTACCGGGACGCGGGAAACACCATATATTTT. Residues: CASSEAYRDAGNTIYF.

The V gene is TRBV7-6, the J gene TRBJ2-5; 15 bases line up with TRBD2. The CDR3 is 19 amino acids. J lost 6 bases, V lost 0 bases, and 11 bases had no gene match. Germline lookup yields CDR1 SGHVS and CDR2 FNYEAQ. The CDR3 sequence is CASSLAFDAGTSGRKTQYF. CDR3 in DNA: TGTGCCAGCAGCTTAGCGTTTGATGCCGGGACTAGCGGGAGGAAGACCCAGTACTTC.

The chain joins TRBV12-2 to TRBJ2-5; TRBD2, the D gene given by the table, was not confirmed from the DNA. TRBV12-2 is deemed a pseudogene. The CDR3 is 15 amino acids. The CDR3 DNA sequence: TGTGCAAGTCGCTTCCGTTCCGGGTATCAAGAGACCCAGTACTTC. Its protein is CASRFRSGYQETQYF.

This chain connects TRBV19 to TRBJ2-2, with D possibly TRBD1 on 6 matching bases. Germline lookup yields CDR1 LNHDA and CDR2 SQIVND (reference sequence). Trimming shortened V by 9 bases and J by 7 bases, and 18 bases separated the two germline ends. The CDR3 runs 14 residues. CDR3 protein: CASHHGPRGGELFF. The CDR3 region has the DNA TGTGCCAGCCACCACGGACCCAGGGGCGGGGAGCTGTTTTTT.

The genes are TRBV30 and TRBJ1-3; perhaps TRBD1 as D (6 bases). V lost 0 bases to trimming and J lost 8 bases, with 11 bases between them. The CDR3 totals 13 residues. CDR1 is GTSNPN, CDR2 SVGIG, per germline (reference sequence). The CDR3 sequence: CAWSVSGADTIYF. In DNA form, the CDR3 reads TGTGCCTGGAGTGTATCAGGGGCTGACACCATATATTTT. The full variable domain, rest sourced from reference TRBV30 and TRBJ1-3, is SQTIHQWPATLVQPVGSPLSLECTVEGTSNPNLYWYRQAAGRGLQLLFYSVGIGQISSEVPQNLSASRPQDRQFILSSKKLLLSDSGFYLCAWSVSGADTIYFGEGSWLTVV.

The rearrangement joins TRBV19 to TRBJ2-5; a weak D match, TRBD1 (5 bases). CDR1 and CDR2 (germline): LNHDA, SQIVND (reference sequence). The CDR3 is 14 amino acids. V lost 4 bases to trimming and J lost 5 bases, with 14 bases between them. The CDR3 reads CASSTRAGYETQYF. In nucleotides, the CDR3 is TGTGCCAGTAGTACCCGGGCAGGGTATGAGACCCAGTACTTC.

The table lists this clone with a count of one. The chain links TRBV6-5 to TRBJ1-2; D is undetermined. The germline gives CDR1 MNHEY, CDR2 SVGAGI. V lost 3 bases and J lost 6, with 17 bases in between. This CDR3 has 15 amino acids. CDR3 amino acids: CASSYGSVDRDGYTF. The CDR3 DNA follows: TGTGCCAGCAGTTATGGGTCCGTGGATAGGGATGGCTACACCTTC.

This clone has a handful of counts. The chain employs TRBV9 and TRBJ2-7; 8 bases fit TRBD1. CDR1 SGDLS and CDR2 YYNGEE come from the germline V gene. The CDR3 has 14 residues. V lost 3 bases, J lost 7 bases, and 9 bases stayed unmatched. The CDR3 loop reads CASSDTGGLGEQYF. The DNA of the CDR3 is TGTGCCAGCAGCGACACAGGGGGTTTGGGTGAGCAGTACTTC.

The J gene is TRBJ2-3, the V gene TRBV5-1; D not resolved. The germline V gene has CDR1 SGHRS and CDR2 YFSETQ. The CDR3 contains 15 residues. Trimming took off 1 base at V and 0 bases at J, with 9 bases between the two ends. CDR3 amino acids: CASSLTNPSTDTQYF. Written as DNA, the CDR3 is TGCGCCAGCAGCTTGACCAACCCGAGCACAGATACGCAGTATTTT. The variable domain in full, with the rest retrieved from reference TRBV5-1 and TRBJ2-3, is KAGVTQTPRYLIKTRGQQVTLSCSPISGHRSVSWYQQTPGQGLQFLFEYFSETQRNKGNFPGRFSGRQFSNSRSEMNVSTLELGDSALYLCASSLTNPSTDTQYFGPGTRLTVL.

The rearrangement uses TRBV29-1 and TRBJ2-7; D could derive from TRBD1 or TRBD2 (6 bases each). Germline values: CDR1 SQVTM, CDR2 ANQGSEA. This CDR3 region has 12 residues. V dropped 6 bases and J dropped 7 bases, with 16 bases sitting between them. The CDR3 bases are TGCAGCGTAGAAACGGGGGCCCAAGAGCAGTACTTC. It is translated as CSVETGAQEQYF.

The rearrangement links TRBV2 to TRBJ1-1; 10 nucleotides align to TRBD1. In germline, CDR1 is SNHLY, CDR2 FYNNEI. V lost 6 bases and J lost 6; bases outside the gene matches: 4. The CDR3 has 13 residues. CDR3 region: CASRGQGIAEAFF. CDR3 in DNA: TGTGCCAGCAGGGGACAGGGGATCGCTGAAGCTTTCTTT. Full variable domain (outside the CDR3, taken from reference TRBV2 and TRBJ1-1): EPEVTQTPSHQVTQMGQEVILRCVPISNHLYFYWYRQILGQKVEFLVSFYNNEISEKSEIFDDQFSVERPDGSNFTLKIRSTKLEDSAMYFCASRGQGIAEAFFGQGTRLTVV.

This sequence joins TRBV19 and TRBJ1-2; D gene unclear. This CDR3 region has 15 residues. Trimming stripped 1 base from V and 5 bases from J, with 14 bases between. Per the germline V gene, CDR1 is LNHDA and CDR2 is SQIVND (reference sequence). The CDR3 loop is CASSIGDPLSYGYTF. CDR3 nucleotide sequence: TGTGCCAGTAGTATAGGGGATCCTCTCAGTTATGGCTACACCTTC.

The genes are TRBV29-1 and TRBJ1-1; weak D call: TRBD1 (5 bases). CDR1 SQVTM and CDR2 ANQGSEA come from the germline V gene. This CDR3 region has 14 residues. Trimming took off 4 bases at V and 5 bases at J, with 17 bases between the two ends. In DNA form, the CDR3 reads TGCAGCGTTGTCGCCGACGAGGGGTGGACTGAAGCTTTCTTT. Protein product: CSVVADEGWTEAFF.

V usage is TRBV4-1 and J usage is TRBJ2-2; D remains ambiguous. The germline gives CDR1 MGHRA, CDR2 YSYEKL. V was shortened by 1 base and J by 1 base, with 7 bases between the two germline ends. The CDR3 extends over 15 amino acids. The CDR3 region is CASSQVPLNTGELFF. The CDR3 DNA is TGCGCCAGCAGCCAAGTTCCTCTGAACACCGGGGAGCTGTTTTTT.

Details on this clone: One end of the junction varies from germline; a read error may be responsible. The gene calls are TRBV4-1 and TRBJ2-7; TRBD1 agrees at 7 bases. The CDR3 spans 15 residues. Germline lookup yields CDR1 MGHRA and CDR2 YSYEKL. This chain's CDR3 is CASSQDYRQGPRPNF. In DNA form, the CDR3 reads TGCGCCAGCAGCCAAGATTACCGACAGGGTCCTAGGCCTAATTTC.

V is TRBV7-9 and J is TRBJ2-1; no definite D call. This CDR3 region has 13 residues. CDR1 is SEHNR, CDR2 FQNEAQ, per germline (reference sequence). The ends were cut back, 3 bases at V and 9 bases at J, with 12 bases in the middle. The CDR3 loop is CASSLELAGEQFF. The CDR3, as DNA: TGTGCCAGCAGCTTGGAGCTTGCCGGTGAGCAGTTCTTC.

This sequence joins TRBV18 and TRBJ2-2; a weak D match, TRBD1 (5 bases). V was shortened by 6 bases and J by 1 base, with 12 bases between the two germline ends. Germline V gene sequence: CDR1 KGHSH, CDR2 LQKENI. This CDR3 is 15 amino acids long. DNA for the CDR3: TGTGCCAGCTCTCCCCTCACAGGGAACACCGGGGAGCTGTTTTTT. It is translated as CASSPLTGNTGELFF.

In DNA, the CDR3 is TGTGCCAGCAGTTTATCGCCACTGGGGTCCTACAATGAGCAGTTCTTC. This gives the protein CASSLSPLGSYNEQFF. This sequence joins TRBV27 and TRBJ2-1, with unresolved D. With 0 bases removed from V and 1 base from J, the gap between germline ends came to 10 bases. CDR3 length: 16 amino acids. Germline values: CDR1 MNHEY, CDR2 SMNVEV (reference sequence).